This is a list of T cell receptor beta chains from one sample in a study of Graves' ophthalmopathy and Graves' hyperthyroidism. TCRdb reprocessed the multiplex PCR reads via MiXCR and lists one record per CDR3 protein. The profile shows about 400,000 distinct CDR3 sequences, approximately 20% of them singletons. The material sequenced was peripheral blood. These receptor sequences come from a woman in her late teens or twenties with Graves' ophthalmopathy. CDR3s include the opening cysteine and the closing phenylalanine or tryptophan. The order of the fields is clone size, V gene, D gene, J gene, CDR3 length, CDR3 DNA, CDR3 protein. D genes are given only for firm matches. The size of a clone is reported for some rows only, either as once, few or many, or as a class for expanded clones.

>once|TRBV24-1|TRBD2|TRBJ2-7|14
TGTGCCACCAGTTCTAGCGGGAGTTCGCTCGAGCAGTACTTC
CATSSSGSSLEQYF
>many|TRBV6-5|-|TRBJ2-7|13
TGTGCCAGCAGTTACTCGTCTCACTACGAGCAGTACTTC
CASSYSSHYEQYF
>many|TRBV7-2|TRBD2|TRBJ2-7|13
TGTGCCAGCAGTTGGGGGGGAGAGGACGAGCAGTACTTC
CASSWGGEDEQYF
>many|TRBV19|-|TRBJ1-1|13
TGTGCCAGCCGAAATGGACTATACACTGAAGCTTTCTTT
CASRNGLYTEAFF
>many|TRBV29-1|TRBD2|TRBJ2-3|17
TGCAGCGTTGATGGTAGCGGGAGAGGAGGTCCGACAGATACGCAGTATTTT
CSVDGSGRGGPTDTQYF
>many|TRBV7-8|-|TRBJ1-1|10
TGTGCCAGCAAGGACACTGAAGCTTTCTTT
CASKDTEAFF
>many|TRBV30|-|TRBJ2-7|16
TGTGCCTGGAGTGTGGAAAGGGGCCCCTTCGGGAACGAGCAGTACTTC
CAWSVERGPFGNEQYF
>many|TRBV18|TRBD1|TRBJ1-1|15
TGTGCCAGCTCAGCCACAGGGGGGTTGGATACTGAAGCTTTCTTT
CASSATGGLDTEAFF
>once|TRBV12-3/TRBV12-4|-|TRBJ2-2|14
TGTGCCAGCAGTTTAGACCCTGAAACCGGGGAGCTGTTTTTT
CASSLDPETGELFF
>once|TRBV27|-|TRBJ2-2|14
TGTGCCACCAGTGGTTTTAGGGACACCGGGGAGCTGTTTTTT
CATSGFRDTGELFF
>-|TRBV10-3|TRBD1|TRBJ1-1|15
TGTGCCATTGGGACAGGGGACGCGAGGGACACTGAAGCTTTCTTT
CAIGTGDARDTEAFF
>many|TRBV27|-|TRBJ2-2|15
TGTGCCAGCAGCGACAGGCTCGCGAACACCGGGGAGCTGTTTTTT
CASSDRLANTGELFF
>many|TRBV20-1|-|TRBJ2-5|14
TGCAGTGCTAGAGCACAGGTTCGAGGGGAGACCCAGTACTTC
CSARAQVRGETQYF
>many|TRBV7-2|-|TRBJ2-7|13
TGTGCCAGCAGCCTAGCCCTCTCCTACGAGCAGTACTTC
CASSLALSYEQYF
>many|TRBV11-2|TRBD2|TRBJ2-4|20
TGTGCCAGCAGCTTTAGGAAAGAGAGCGGGAGGGCCCGGAGGGTAAACATTCAGTACTTC
CASSFRKESGRARRVNIQYF
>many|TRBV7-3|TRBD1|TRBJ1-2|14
TGTGCCAGCAGCTTAACGACAGCCGACAGGGCCCCTGACTTC
CASSLTTADRAPDF
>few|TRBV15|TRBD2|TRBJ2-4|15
TGTGCCACCAGCGTACGGGGGGGCCGGATAAACATTCAGTACTTC
CATSVRGGRINIQYF
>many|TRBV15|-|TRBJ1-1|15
TGTGCCACCAGCAGAGATAAGGCCCGCGGGGGTTCAGCTTTCTTT
CATSRDKARGGSAFF
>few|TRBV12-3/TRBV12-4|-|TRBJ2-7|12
TGTGCCAGCAGTTTTAACGTCTACGAGCAGTACTTC
CASSFNVYEQYF
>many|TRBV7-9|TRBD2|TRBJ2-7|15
TGTGCCAGCAGCCCCAGGACTAGCGGGAGGGACGAGCAGTACTTC
CASSPRTSGRDEQYF
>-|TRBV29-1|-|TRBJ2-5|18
TGCAGCGTTGCCAGCAGTTACTCCAACGGGGACCTTCAAGAGACCCAGTACTTC
CSVASSYSNGDLQETQYF
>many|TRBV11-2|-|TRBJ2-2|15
TGTGCCAGCAGCTTTAACGAGCCGAACACCGGGGAGCTGTTTTTT
CASSFNEPNTGELFF
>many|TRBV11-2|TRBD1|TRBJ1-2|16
TGTGCCAGCAGCTCGGTAACAGGGGGCAGAGGCTATGGCTACACCTTC
CASSSVTGGRGYGYTF
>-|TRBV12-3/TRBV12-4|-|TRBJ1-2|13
TGTGCCAGCAGTTTTAGGCTCCTCGGGGGCTACACCTTC
CASSFRLLGGYTF
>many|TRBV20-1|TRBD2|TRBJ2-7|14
TGCAGTGCCCACGAGCGGGGGCAATCCTACGAGCAGTACTTC
CSAHERGQSYEQYF
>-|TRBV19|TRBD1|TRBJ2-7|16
TGTGCCAGTAGTTTACTGGACAGGGGGCGTATGTACGAGCAGTACTTC
CASSLLDRGRMYEQYF
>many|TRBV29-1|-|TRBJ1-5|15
TGCAGCGTTCAGACGGACAGTCTTAGCAATCAGCCCCAGCATTTT
CSVQTDSLSNQPQHF
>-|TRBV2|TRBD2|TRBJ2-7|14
TGTGCCAGCAGTGAAACTAGCGGGAGCGACGAGCAGTACTTC
CASSETSGSDEQYF
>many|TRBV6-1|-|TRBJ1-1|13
TGTGCCAGCAGTGAAGACGGGAACACTGAAGCTTTCTTT
CASSEDGNTEAFF
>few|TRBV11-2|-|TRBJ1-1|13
TGTGCCAGCAGCTTAAGTATGGGGGCTGAAGCTTTCTTT
CASSLSMGAEAFF
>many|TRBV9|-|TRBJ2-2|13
TGTGCCAGCAGCGTACAGTCCACCGGGGAGCTGTTTTTT
CASSVQSTGELFF
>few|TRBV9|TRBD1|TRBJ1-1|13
TGTGCCAGCAGCGCCCGAGGGACAGGGCAAGCTTTCTTT
CASSARGTGQAFF
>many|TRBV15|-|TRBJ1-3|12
TGTGCCACCAGCAGAGCAAGAAACACCATATATTTT
CATSRARNTIYF
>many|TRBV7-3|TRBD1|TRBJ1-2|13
TGTGCCAGCAGCCACGGGACAGGGTATGGCTACACCTTC
CASSHGTGYGYTF
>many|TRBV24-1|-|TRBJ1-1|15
TGTGCCACCAGTGATCCTAACAGGGAACGGGGTGAAGCTTTCTTT
CATSDPNRERGEAFF
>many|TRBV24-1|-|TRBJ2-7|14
TGTGCCACCAGTGAGCCCGGGCTACCCTACGAGCAGTACTTC
CATSEPGLPYEQYF
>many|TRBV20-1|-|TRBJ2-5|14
TGCAGTGCTGCCCCGGGGGGCGGGGGAGAGACCCAGTACTTC
CSAAPGGGGETQYF
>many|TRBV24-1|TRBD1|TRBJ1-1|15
TGTGCCACCAGTGATTCTGACAGGGGCGGCACTGAAGCTTTCTTT
CATSDSDRGGTEAFF
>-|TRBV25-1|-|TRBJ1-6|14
TGTGCCAGCAGTGAGGCCAGGGAAGGTTCACCCCTCCACTTT
CASSEAREGSPLHF
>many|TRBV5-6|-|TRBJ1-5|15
TGTGCCAGCAGCTTGAACAGGGCAGCCAATCAGCCCCAGCATTTT
CASSLNRAANQPQHF
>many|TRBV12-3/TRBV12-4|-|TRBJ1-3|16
TGTGCCAGCACCCCCACACAGGTGCACTCTGGAAACACCATATATTTT
CASTPTQVHSGNTIYF
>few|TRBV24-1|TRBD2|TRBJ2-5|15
TGTGCCACCAGTGATGGAACTAGCGGGCAAGAGACCCAGTACTTC
CATSDGTSGQETQYF
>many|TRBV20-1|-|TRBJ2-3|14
TGCAGTGCTTTTCTCACAACTAGCACAGATACGCAGTATTTT
CSAFLTTSTDTQYF
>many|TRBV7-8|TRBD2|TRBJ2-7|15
TGTGCCAGCAGCCGTGATAGCGGGCCAACCTACGAGCAGTACTTC
CASSRDSGPTYEQYF
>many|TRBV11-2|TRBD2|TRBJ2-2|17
TGTGCCAGCAGCCAACTCCGGACTAGCGTGAACACCGGGGAGCTGTTTTTT
CASSQLRTSVNTGELFF
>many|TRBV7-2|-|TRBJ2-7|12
TGTGCCAGCAGCTTATCCCCCAGAGAGCAGTACTTC
CASSLSPREQYF
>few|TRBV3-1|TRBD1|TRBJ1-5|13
TGTGCCAGCAGCCAAGGGACAGGTCAGCCCCAGCATTTT
CASSQGTGQPQHF
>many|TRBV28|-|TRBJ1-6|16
TGTGCCAGCAGTTTCGGGACGAGCTCCTATAATTCACCCCTCCACTTT
CASSFGTSSYNSPLHF
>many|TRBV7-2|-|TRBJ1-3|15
TGTGCCAGCAGCTTAGGAGGGGGCTCTGGAAACACCATATATTTT
CASSLGGGSGNTIYF
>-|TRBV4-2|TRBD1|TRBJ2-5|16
TGTGCCAGCAGCCCATTAACAGGGGGAGCGAAGGAGACCCAGTACTTC
CASSPLTGGAKETQYF
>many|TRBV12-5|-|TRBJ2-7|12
TGTGCTAGTGGTTTGCAGTCCTACGAGCAGTACTTC
CASGLQSYEQYF
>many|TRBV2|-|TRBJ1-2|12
TGTGCCAGCAAGACATCGGTATATGGCTACACCTTC
CASKTSVYGYTF
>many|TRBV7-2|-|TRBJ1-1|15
TGTGCCAGCAGCGCCCCCCTCACTTGGAGGACTGAAGCTTTCTTT
CASSAPLTWRTEAFF
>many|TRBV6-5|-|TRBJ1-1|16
TGTGCCAGCAGTTATAACGGACTCCCAAGGGGCACTGAAGCTTTCTTT
CASSYNGLPRGTEAFF
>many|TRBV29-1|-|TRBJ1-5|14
TGCAGCGTAGCCCACACGGATAGCAATCAGCCCCAGCATTTT
CSVAHTDSNQPQHF
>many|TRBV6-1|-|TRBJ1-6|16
TGTGCCAGCGGGGTAAAGGGGATCGCCTATAATTCACCCCTCCACTTT
CASGVKGIAYNSPLHF
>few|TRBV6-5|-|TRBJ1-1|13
TGTGCCAGCAGTTACCTAGGGCCCACTGAAGCTTTCTTT
CASSYLGPTEAFF
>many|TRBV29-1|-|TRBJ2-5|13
TGCAGCGGGAAGGGATGGGGGTTGGAGACCCAGTACTTC
CSGKGWGLETQYF
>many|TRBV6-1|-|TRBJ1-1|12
TGTGCCAGCAGTCCGCCGAGGTATGAAGCTTTCTTT
CASSPPRYEAFF
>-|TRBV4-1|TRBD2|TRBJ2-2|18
TGCGCCAGCAGCCAAGAAGGTCGGGTAGCGGGAGGCGGCGGGGAGCTGTTTTTT
CASSQEGRVAGGGGELFF